This TCR beta chain was sequenced for a study of CD8 T cells in ankylosing spondylitis. Regarding the study as a whole: In ankylosing spondylitis patients, matched synovial fluid reportedly showed significant enrichment of disease-linked clones. Peripheral blood held disease-linked clones only at relatively low frequency, and these were CD8+.

The germline gives CDR1 SNHLY, CDR2 FYNNEI. Unmatched junction bases numbered 3, after V lost 8 bases and J lost 0 bases. The CDR3 is made up of 14 amino acids. Concerning this clonotype: No antigen is known for it.

Quantitative 5'-RACE with molecular barcodes produced the TCR beta libraries. Via MiXCR, TCRdb re-called the 5' RACE reads, giving one row per CDR3 protein. The sample holds 30,000 to 45,000 distinct CDR3 sequences, 15% to 20% seen once. The sequence derives from a male donor with ankylosing spondylitis or in good health (not recorded which). The V call is TRBV2, the J call TRBJ2-3; 9 nucleotides align to TRBD2. The sequenced sample consisted of blood. The CDR3, as DNA: TGTGCCAGCGCTAGCGGGATCAGCACAGATACGCAGTATTTT. Translation gives CASASGISTDTQYF.